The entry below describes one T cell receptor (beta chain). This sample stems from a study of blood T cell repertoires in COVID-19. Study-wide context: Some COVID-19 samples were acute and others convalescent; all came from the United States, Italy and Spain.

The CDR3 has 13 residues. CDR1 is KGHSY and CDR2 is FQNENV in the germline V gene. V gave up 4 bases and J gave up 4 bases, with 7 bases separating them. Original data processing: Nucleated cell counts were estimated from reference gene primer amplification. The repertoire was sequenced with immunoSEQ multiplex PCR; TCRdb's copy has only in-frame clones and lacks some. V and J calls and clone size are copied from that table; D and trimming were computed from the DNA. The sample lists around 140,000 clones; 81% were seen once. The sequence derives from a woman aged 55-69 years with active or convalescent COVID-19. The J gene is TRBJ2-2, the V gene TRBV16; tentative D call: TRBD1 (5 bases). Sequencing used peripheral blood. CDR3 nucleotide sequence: TGTGCCAGCAGCCCGGACATCACCGGGGAGCTGTTTTTT. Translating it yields CASSPDITGELFF.